This TCR beta chain was captured by sequencing in a study of response to subunit inactivated influenza vaccine. Germline V gives CDR1 SGHTA, CDR2 FQGNSA. This CDR3 has 15 amino acids. Trimming cost V 2 bases and J 4 bases, with 14 bases left between them. In TCRdb, the RT-PCR reads were re-called with MiXCR into one record per CDR3 protein. This sample yields approximately 700,000 distinct CDR3 sequences, of which 15% to 19% are seen a single time; roughly 11% belongs to the top ten. This specimen consisted of PBMCs from blood, obtained 11 to 12 days after vaccination. The clonotype was recovered from a man aged 50 to 59 who received an inactivated influenza vaccine. V and J are TRBV7-2 and TRBJ1-2; D is possibly TRBD1 (6 bases). The CDR3 sequence is CASSLNGGAGYGYTF. In nucleotides, the CDR3 is TGTGCCAGCAGCTTAAATGGGGGCGCGGGCTATGGCTACACCTTC.